Sequencing of this TCR beta chain was carried out in a study of T-cell reconstitution after alpha-beta-depleted transplantation in children. Unique molecular identifiers were incorporated during preparation of the TCRbeta library. TCRdb reprocessed the PCR reads with MiXCR, giving one entry per CDR3 protein. Of roughly 500,000 distinct CDR3 sequences listed, around 17% are singletons. Germline V gene data show CDR1 as SGDLS and CDR2 as YYNGEE. V was cut by 4 bases and J by 1 base, with 14 bases left in between. The CDR3 spans 15 residues. This TCR derives from a human donor who donated a stem cell graft to a child with acute lymphoblastic leukemia. The chain is built from TRBV9 and TRBJ1-1, with a weak D call TRBD1 (6 bases). The sequenced sample was PBMCs from the stem cell graft donor, obtained from the stem cell graft. The CDR3 coding sequence is TGTGCCAGCAGCTTCGATGGACAGACGAACACTGAAGCTTTCTTT. Translation gives CASSFDGQTNTEAFF.